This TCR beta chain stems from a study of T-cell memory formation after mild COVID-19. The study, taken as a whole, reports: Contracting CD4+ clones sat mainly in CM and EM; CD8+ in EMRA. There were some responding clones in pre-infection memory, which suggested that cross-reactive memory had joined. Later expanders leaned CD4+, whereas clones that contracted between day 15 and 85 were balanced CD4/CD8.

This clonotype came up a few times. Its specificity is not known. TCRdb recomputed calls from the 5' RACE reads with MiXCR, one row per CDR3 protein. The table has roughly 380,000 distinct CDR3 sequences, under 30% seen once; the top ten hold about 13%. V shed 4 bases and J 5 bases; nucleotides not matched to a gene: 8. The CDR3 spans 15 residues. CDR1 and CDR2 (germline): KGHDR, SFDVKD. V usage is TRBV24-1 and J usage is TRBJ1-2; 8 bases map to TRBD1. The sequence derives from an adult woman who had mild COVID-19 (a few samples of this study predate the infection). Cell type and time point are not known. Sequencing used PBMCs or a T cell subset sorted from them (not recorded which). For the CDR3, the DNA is TGTGCCACCAGTGACAAAGGACAGGGAGGGTATGGCTACACCTTC. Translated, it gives CATSDKGQGGYGYTF.